The entry below describes one T cell receptor (beta chain). Looked up from germline, CDR1 is MDHEN and CDR2 is SYDVKM. The CDR3 contains 13 residues. The source of the sample is a study of blood T cell repertoires in COVID-19. Whole-study context: Samples of COVID-19 (acute and convalescent) were obtained from the United States, Italy and Spain. Sample material is recorded as cDNA or gDNA derived from T cells, B-cell-depleted T cells, or PBMCs.

As handled by the study authors: Amplified reference gene primers provided the basis for estimating nucleated cell counts. This table comes from immunoSEQ multiplex PCR, and its TCRdb copy is limited to in-frame clones, with some not included. That table is the source of V, J and clone size, and D and trimming were worked out from the DNA. The sample shows about 80,000 clones, around four fifths of them seen only once. The V and J genes are TRBV28 and TRBJ2-3, with 8 bases aligning to TRBD2. Source material: peripheral blood. The sequence was obtained from an older man with active or convalescent COVID-19. The CDR3 region is CASGREVVDTQYF. CDR3 DNA sequence: TGTGCTAGCGGGCGGGAGGTGGTAGATACGCAGTATTTT.